The 27 T cell receptor beta chains below all came from one sample that was sequenced in a study of blood T cell repertoires in COVID-19. Repertoires were generated with immunoSEQ multiplex PCR, while TCRdb's copy carries only in-frame clones and drops some. The sample lists 200,000 to 250,000 clones, about 84% occurring once. The specimen sequenced was peripheral blood. Every receptor here comes from an elderly man with acute or convalescent COVID-19.

This clone was recorded once. This chain links TRBV10-2 with TRBJ1-1; D might be TRBD1 (6 bases). Per germline, CDR1 WSHSY and CDR2 SAAADI. The V and J ends lost 11 bases and 3 bases respectively, with 16 bases between them. CDR3 length: 13 amino acids. Here the CDR3 reads CAGGRDTDTEAFF. The CDR3 coding sequence is TGCGCCGGGGGAAGGGACACCGACACTGAAGCTTTCTTT.

This chain joins TRBV6-1 and TRBJ1-2; D not resolved. Germline CDR1 and CDR2: MNHNS and SASEGT. This CDR3 is 13 amino acids long. The ends were cut back, 3 bases at V and 8 bases at J, with 13 bases in the middle. CDR3 sequence: CASSEVGRWGYTF. The CDR3 region has the DNA TGTGCCAGCAGTGAGGTGGGGAGATGGGGCTACACCTTC.

V gene TRBV12-3 or TRBV12-4 combines with J gene TRBJ2-4; D gene unclear. Trimming took off 0 bases at V and 7 bases at J, with 7 bases between the two ends. The CDR3 length is 13 residues. CDR3 loop: CASSLATLNIQYF. The CDR3 region has the DNA TGTGCCAGCAGTTTAGCGACTTTGAACATTCAGTACTTC.

This clone was counted a single time. The chain uses TRBV4-2 and TRBJ2-1, with 14 bases that match TRBD2. The V gene end was trimmed by 4 bases and the J gene end by 0 bases; junction bases not matched to a gene: 11. The CDR3 extends over 20 amino acids. CDR1 is LGHNA and CDR2 is YNFKEQ in the germline V gene. The CDR3 sequence: CASSRYSGTSGGSSYNEQFF. As DNA, the CDR3 is TGTGCCAGCAGCCGATACAGCGGGACTAGCGGGGGTAGCTCCTACAATGAGCAGTTCTTC.

J is TRBJ2-2 and V is TRBV6-1, with 10 nucleotides matching TRBD1. Germline-derived CDR1 and CDR2 are MNHNS and SASEGT. The junction had 7 bases not matched to a gene; V was cut back by 5 bases and J by 4 bases. The CDR3 consists of 16 residues. The CDR3 DNA sequence: TGTGCCAGCAGTCAAGGGACAGGGGTGATCACCGGGGAGCTGTTTTTT. Protein: CASSQGTGVITGELFF.

The gene calls are TRBV29-1 and TRBJ2-5; maybe TRBD2 (5 bases). The V gene lost 7 bases and the J gene lost 7 bases, with 7 bases spanning the gap. CDR1 SQVTM and CDR2 ANQGSEA come from the germline V gene. The CDR3 is made up of 9 amino acids. The DNA for the CDR3 is TGCAGCGCCGGAGGGACCCAGTACTTC. Residues: CSAGGTQYF.

The gene calls are TRBV9 and TRBJ2-5; tentatively, D is TRBD2 (5 bases). The germline CDR1 and CDR2 sequences are SGDLS and YYNGEE. The CDR3 is made up of 16 amino acids. V lost 0 bases and J lost 5, with 17 bases in between. The CDR3 loop reads CASSVAVGEGVETQYF. CDR3 in DNA: TGTGCCAGCAGCGTAGCTGTCGGGGAAGGCGTGGAGACCCAGTACTTC.

This clone was detected only once. The CDR3 nucleotides are TGTGCCAGCTCACCGGGCTCCGGACAGGGGGGGAGGACTGAAGCTTTCTTT. Protein sequence: CASSPGSGQGGRTEAFF. The chain links TRBV18 to TRBJ1-1; 10 bases line up with TRBD1. Germline assignment: CDR1 KGHSH and CDR2 LQKENI. V shed 3 bases, J shed 5 bases, and the junction held 12 bases outside the gene matches. The CDR3 has 17 residues. The entire variable domain, with the rest obtained from reference TRBV18 and TRBJ1-1, is as follows: NAGVMQNPRHLVRRRGQEARLRCSPMKGHSHVYWYRQLPEEGLKFMVYLQKENIIDESGMPKERFSAEFPKEGPSILRIQQVVRGDSAAYFCASSPGSGQGGRTEAFFGQGTRLTVV.

J is TRBJ1-2 and V is TRBV19; 7 bases agree with TRBD1. From germline, CDR1 is LNHDA and CDR2 SQIVND (reference sequence). The J segment lost 7 bases and the V segment lost 9 bases, leaving 11 bases of the junction unmatched. CDR3 size: 13 residues. The CDR3 DNA reads TGTGCCAGCCGACAGGGAGTTGAAGGTGGCTACACCTTC. Residues: CASRQGVEGGYTF.

The chain uses TRBV24-1 and TRBJ2-2, with 8 bases that match TRBD1. This CDR3 has 15 residues. The V and J ends lost 6 bases and 6 bases, in that order; junction bases with no gene match: 8. The germline V gene encodes CDR1 KGHDR and CDR2 SFDVKD. The CDR3: CATSYTGGGAGELFF. The CDR3 coding sequence is TGTGCCACCAGTTACACAGGGGGAGGTGCCGGGGAGCTGTTTTTT.

The chain recombines TRBV9 with TRBJ1-2, with D possibly being TRBD1 (6 bases). The CDR3 loop spans 14 amino acids. Germline values: CDR1 SGDLS, CDR2 YYNGEE. Trimming stripped 1 base from V and 2 bases from J, with 9 bases between. The CDR3 bases are TGTGCCAGCAGCGTATCGGGACAAAACTATGGCTACACCTTC. It specifies CASSVSGQNYGYTF.

CDR3 residues: CASSITSGSNEKLFF. The CDR3 DNA follows: TGTGCCAGTAGTATAACATCGGGTTCCAATGAAAAACTGTTTTTT. This chain uses TRBV19 with TRBJ1-4, with D unclear. V lost 2 bases to trimming and J lost 5 bases, with 12 bases between them. The CDR3 is 15 residues long. Germline CDR1 LNHDA, CDR2 SQIVND (reference sequence).

This chain joins TRBV12-5 and TRBJ2-3; TRBD1 agrees at 8 bases. This CDR3 region has 15 residues. V lost 3 bases, J lost 4 bases, and 6 bases stayed unmatched. Germline V gene data show CDR1 as LGHNT and CDR2 as FRNRAP. The CDR3, as DNA: TGTGCTAGTGGTTTCGGGACAGGCGCCTCAGATACGCAGTATTTT. This sequence encodes CASGFGTGASDTQYF.

Here the CDR3 DNA reads TGTGCCAGCAGCCCCGACAGGAGCTCCTATAATTCACCCCTCCACTTT. Its protein product is CASSPDRSSYNSPLHF. This chain connects TRBV5-4 to TRBJ1-6; perhaps TRBD1 as D (6 bases). This CDR3 has 16 amino acids. Germline CDR1 SGHNT, CDR2 YYREEE (reference sequence). V lost 4 bases and J 0 bases, leaving 11 bases between the germline ends.

Comment on this clone: Other DNA sequences of this sample code for an identical CDR3. The J gene is TRBJ2-1, the V gene TRBV7-2, with D possibly being TRBD2 (6 bases). The CDR3 sequence is 12 residues long. Germline CDR1 is SGHTA and CDR2 is FQGNSA. V was cut by 2 bases and J by 10 bases, with 9 bases left in between. The CDR3 DNA is TGTGCCAGCAGCTTATCTGGGGGGGAGCAGTTCTTC. It yields the protein CASSLSGGEQFF.

The chain is built from TRBV11-1 and TRBJ1-2, with D maybe TRBD1 (5 bases). V was shortened by 11 bases and J by 4 bases, with 20 bases between the two germline ends. The CDR3 spans 14 residues. Germline CDR1 is SGHAT and CDR2 is FQDESV (reference sequence). CDR3 region: CARVAGRESYGYTF. For the CDR3, the DNA is TGTGCCCGAGTGGCAGGGCGAGAGAGCTATGGCTACACCTTC.

The table lists this clone with a count of one. CDR3 sequence (DNA): TGTGCCAGCAGCCCATGGGGGGACGGAGGGGAGACCCAGTACTTC. Encoded protein: CASSPWGDGGETQYF. The chain carries TRBV7-8 and TRBJ2-5; D is perhaps TRBD2 (6 bases). Looked up from germline, CDR1 is SGHVS and CDR2 is FQNEAQ. Deletions cut 5 bases from V and 5 bases from J, with 18 bases between. The CDR3 has 15 residues.

CDR3 residues: CASSLGTSGRETQYF. The DNA for the CDR3 is TGTGCCAGCAGTCTAGGGACTAGCGGCAGGGAGACCCAGTACTTC. The chain is built from TRBV2 and TRBJ2-5; TRBD2 matches 11 bases. V lost 5 bases, J lost 5 bases, and 7 bases stayed unmatched. Germline-derived CDR1 and CDR2 are SNHLY and FYNNEI. This CDR3 contains 15 residues.

The chain carries TRBV5-5 and TRBJ1-6, with 8 nucleotides matching TRBD1. The V gene end was trimmed by 3 bases and the J gene end by 5 bases; junction bases not matched to a gene: 4. The germline V gene has CDR1 SGHKS and CDR2 YYEKEE (reference sequence). This CDR3 comprises 15 residues. The CDR3 DNA sequence: TGTGCCAGCAGCTATACAGGGGGGGATAATTCACCCCTCCACTTT. Translated: CASSYTGGDNSPLHF.

The chain has TRBV18 and TRBJ2-7; unclear D gene. Germline CDR1 and CDR2: KGHSH and LQKENI. CDR3 length: 14 amino acids. V lost 3 bases and J 7 bases, leaving 16 bases between the germline ends. The CDR3 region has the DNA TGTGCCAGCTCACCCCAAGTCTTTGAGGAGGAGCAGTACTTC. Translation gives CASSPQVFEEEQYF.

The CDR3 is CASSEILGPSGEQYF. In DNA form, the CDR3 reads TGTGCCAGCAGTGAAATTCTAGGCCCCTCGGGCGAGCAGTACTTC. The chain couples TRBV2 to TRBJ2-7, with D unresolved. V lost 2 bases and J 6 bases, leaving 17 bases between the germline ends. The germline V gene encodes CDR1 SNHLY and CDR2 FYNNEI. The CDR3 covers 15 residues.

This chain joins TRBV11-2 and TRBJ2-7, with D possibly being TRBD1 (5 bases). Germline CDR1 SGHAT, CDR2 FQNNGV. The CDR3 is 14 residues long. With 3 bases removed from V and 0 bases from J, the gap between germline ends came to 9 bases. As DNA, the CDR3 is TGTGCCAGCAGCTTCCAAGACAGCTCCTACGAGCAGTACTTC. It codes for CASSFQDSSYEQYF.

V gene TRBV5-4 combines with J gene TRBJ1-2, with 8 bases aligning to TRBD1. CDR1 and CDR2 from the germline V gene are SGHNT and YYREEE (reference sequence). J was trimmed by 6 bases and V by 1 base; bases with no gene match: 2. This CDR3 has 13 amino acids. The CDR3 spells CASSLQGADGYTF. The CDR3 DNA is TGTGCCAGCAGCTTGCAGGGGGCGGATGGCTACACCTTC.

The CDR3 reads CATSGLLTDTQYF. The CDR3 DNA follows: TGTGCCACCAGCGGGCTGCTCACAGATACGCAGTATTTT. The J gene is TRBJ2-3, the V gene TRBV15; D gene ambiguous. The CDR3 is 13 residues long. V dropped 5 bases and J dropped 2 bases, with 8 bases sitting between them. Germline CDR1 is LNHNV and CDR2 is YYDKDF (reference sequence).

The chain recombines TRBV5-6 with TRBJ1-5; no firm D call. V was cut by 0 bases and J by 6 bases, with 7 bases left in between. CDR3 length equals 13 residues. Germline values: CDR1 SGHDT, CDR2 YYEEEE. The CDR3 loop reads CASSLASSQPQHF. The CDR3, as DNA: TGTGCCAGCAGCTTGGCCTCTAGTCAGCCCCAGCATTTT.

This clone was found a few times. The chain links TRBV2 to TRBJ1-2; D is unresolved. The germline V gene has CDR1 SNHLY and CDR2 FYNNEI. CDR3 length equals 14 residues. Trimming shortened V by 0 bases and J by 7 bases, and 12 bases separated the two germline ends. CDR3: CASSEAGRVVGYTF. In DNA form, the CDR3 reads TGTGCCAGCAGTGAAGCAGGGAGGGTGGTTGGCTACACCTTC.

This chain uses TRBV28 with TRBJ1-2; D might be TRBD1 (5 bases). The CDR3 spans 14 residues. Between the trimmed V and J ends, which lost 8 bases and 4 bases, there was a span of 17 bases. CDR1 and CDR2 (germline): MDHEN, SYDVKM. As DNA, the CDR3 is TGTGCCAGCGTCGAAGGGCAGGGCGTCTATGGCTACACCTTC. This translates into CASVEGQGVYGYTF.